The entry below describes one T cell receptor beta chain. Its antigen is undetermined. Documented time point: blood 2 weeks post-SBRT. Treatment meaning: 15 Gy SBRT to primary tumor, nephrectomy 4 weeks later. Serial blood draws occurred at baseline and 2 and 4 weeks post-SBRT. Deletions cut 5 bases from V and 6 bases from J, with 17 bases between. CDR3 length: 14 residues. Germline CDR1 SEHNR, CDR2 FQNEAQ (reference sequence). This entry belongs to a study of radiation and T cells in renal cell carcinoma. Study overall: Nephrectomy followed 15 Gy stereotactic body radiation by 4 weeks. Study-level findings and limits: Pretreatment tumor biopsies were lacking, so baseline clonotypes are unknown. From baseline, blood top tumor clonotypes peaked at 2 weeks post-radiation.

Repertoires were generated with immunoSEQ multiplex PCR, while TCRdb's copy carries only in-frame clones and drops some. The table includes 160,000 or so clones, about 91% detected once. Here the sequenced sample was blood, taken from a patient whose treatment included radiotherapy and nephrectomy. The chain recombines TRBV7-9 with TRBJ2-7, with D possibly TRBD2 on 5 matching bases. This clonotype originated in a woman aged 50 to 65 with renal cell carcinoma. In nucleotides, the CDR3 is TGTGCCAGCAGCCCCACCATGGGAGTCGCCGAGCAGTACTTC. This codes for CASSPTMGVAEQYF.